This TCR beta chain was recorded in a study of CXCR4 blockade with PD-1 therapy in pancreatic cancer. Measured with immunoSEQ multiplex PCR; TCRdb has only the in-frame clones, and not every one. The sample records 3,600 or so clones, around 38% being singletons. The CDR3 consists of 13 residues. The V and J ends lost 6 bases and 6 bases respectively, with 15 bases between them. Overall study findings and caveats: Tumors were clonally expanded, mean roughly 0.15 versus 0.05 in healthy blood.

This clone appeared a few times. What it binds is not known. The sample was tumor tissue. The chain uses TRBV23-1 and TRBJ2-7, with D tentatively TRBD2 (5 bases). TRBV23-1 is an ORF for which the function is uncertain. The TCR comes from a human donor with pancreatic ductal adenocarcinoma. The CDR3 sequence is CASSQDARGEQYF. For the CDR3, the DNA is TGCGCCAGCAGCCAAGATGCACGGGGCGAGCAGTACTTC.